This T cell receptor beta chain was obtained from a study of CD8 T cells in ankylosing spondylitis (dated by TCRdb to between 2016 and 2019). At the level of the whole study: To find TCR variants linked to disease, the study profiled T cell receptor beta repertoires in ankylosing spondylitis patients and healthy donors. In total, the full study cohort was made up of roughly 110 healthy donors and 25 ankylosing spondylitis patients. Samples of peripheral blood were taken, and for ankylosing spondylitis patients, synovial fluid was collected as well. What the work shows at the level of the full study, not this receptor alone: Some motif variants were previously reported in synovial fluid and blood of reactive arthritis patients, suggesting common disease-initiation mechanisms. According to the report, matched synovial fluid samples from ankylosing spondylitis patients were significantly enriched for the disease-linked clones. In peripheral blood, the disease-linked clones were found at relatively low frequencies and had a CD8+ phenotype. A TCR beta motif made up of several highly homologous amino acid variants appeared to be characteristic of blood from ankylosing spondylitis patients.

CDR1 and CDR2 (SQVTM, ANQGSEA) derive from the germline V gene. The CDR3 covers 11 residues, taking in both the cysteine and the phenylalanine. TCRdb records Illumina HiSeq 2500 as the sequencer. TCR beta libraries were prepared by quantitative 5'-RACE with molecular barcodes. In the source study's methods: Disease-linked TCR variants were identified with a new computational method built on a probabilistic model of VDJ rearrangement. TCRdb handled the public reads itself, with Q25 trimming in fastp and clone calling in MiXCR, and kept productive beta chains. Merged by CDR3 protein, the rows form single entries marked with the most common genes and DNA. TCRdb, not the authors, supplied the V and J calls. Counted in this sample were roughly 97,000 distinct CDR3 sequences; 7.5% to 9% of them appeared once. Of the sample, 9.5% to 10% falls within the top ten clones. This clonotype showed up many times. Its antigen target is currently unknown. It is unclear where the CDR3 begins or ends on the DNA, so no DNA is shown, and the CDR3 is as TCRdb lists it.

The sequenced material came from blood, either unsorted or a sorted T cell fraction (not recorded which). This chain is built from TRBV29-1 and TRBJ2-7. This receptor was obtained from a male donor with ankylosing spondylitis or in good health (not recorded which). The CDR3 protein is CSVVHLHEQYF.